The rows below give T cell receptor beta chains drawn from one sample of a study of CD8 T cells in Susac syndrome. TCRdb reprocessed the immunoSEQ multiplex PCR reads via MiXCR and lists one record per CDR3 protein. The profile covers about 210,000 distinct CDR3 sequences, with around 96% appearing a single time and roughly 0.09% taken by the ten largest. The material sequenced was CD4+ T cells from PBMCs. The receptor source for this set is a human donor with multiple sclerosis. Both conserved end residues are part of each CDR3. The D gene is left open where the match is weak. Rows give clone size only sometimes, using once, few, many, or a class for an expanded clone.

d_call clone_size j_call v_call cdr3_aa cdr3_nt
TRBD2 . TRBJ2-3 TRBV29-1 CSVETREGSTDTQYF TGCAGCGTTGAAACTCGGGAGGGAAGCACAGATACGCAGTATTTT
. . TRBJ1-4 TRBV29-1 CSVRARGEGEKLFF TGCAGCGTTAGAGCAAGGGGCGAAGGTGAAAAACTGTTTTTT
. . TRBJ1-3 TRBV3-1 CASSHREGDTIYF TGTGCCAGCAGCCATCGGGAAGGGGACACCATATATTTT
TRBD1 . TRBJ2-7 TRBV24-1 CATSDPPDRGRSYEQYF TGTGCCACCAGTGACCCACCGGACAGGGGGCGATCCTACGAGCAGTACTTC
. . TRBJ1-5 TRBV27 CASSPRAPQGLRKPQHF TGTGCCAGCAGTCCCCGGGCCCCGCAGGGACTCCGTAAGCCCCAGCATTTT
TRBD2 . TRBJ2-7 TRBV7-3 CASSPEGGGAYEQYF TGTGCCAGCAGCCCCGAAGGCGGGGGGGCTTACGAGCAGTACTTC
. once TRBJ1-2 TRBV27 CASSPGKGLGGYTF TGTGCCAGCAGTCCGGGGAAGGGGTTGGGTGGCTACACCTTC
. . TRBJ2-5 TRBV4-1 CASSQLGTPRAETQYF TGCGCCAGCAGCCAATTGGGGACGCCGAGGGCAGAGACCCAGTACTTC
. . TRBJ1-1 TRBV29-1 CSVVITGVNTEAFF TGCAGCGTTGTGATAACGGGGGTGAACACTGAAGCTTTCTTT
. . TRBJ1-2 TRBV24-1 CATSDPGAGYTF TGTGCCACCAGTGACCCAGGGGCTGGCTACACCTTC
. . TRBJ2-7 TRBV7-9 CASSYTTGPGHEQYF TGTGCCAGCAGCTACACCACAGGGCCAGGACACGAGCAGTACTTC
. once TRBJ2-5 TRBV2 CASSFGAKGETQYF TGTGCCAGCAGTTTTGGGGCCAAGGGCGAGACCCAGTACTTC
. once TRBJ2-1 TRBV3-1 CASSQGDSRFNEQFF TGTGCCAGCAGCCAAGGGGACTCGCGGTTCAATGAGCAGTTCTTC
TRBD2 . TRBJ2-7 TRBV20-1 CSATTQAGVTYEQYF TGCAGTGCAACCACCCAGGCGGGGGTTACCTACGAGCAGTACTTC
TRBD1 . TRBJ1-1 TRBV7-8 CASSRRQGDKSEAFF TGTGCCAGCAGCCGACGACAGGGGGATAAATCTGAAGCTTTCTTT
. . TRBJ2-3 TRBV20-1 CSARKGGAGADTQYF TGCAGTGCCCGGAAGGGGGGAGCTGGGGCAGATACGCAGTATTTT
TRBD2 once TRBJ2-5 TRBV3-1 CASSQWTSGAETQYF TGTGCCAGCAGCCAATGGACTAGCGGGGCTGAGACCCAGTACTTC
TRBD2 . TRBJ2-1 TRBV20-1 CSARPTSGPYNEQFF TGCAGTGCTAGACCTACTAGCGGGCCTTACAATGAGCAGTTCTTC
TRBD2 . TRBJ2-7 TRBV5-1 CASSSGSGSSYEQYF TGCGCCAGCAGCTCGGGTAGCGGGAGCTCCTACGAGCAGTACTTC
TRBD2 . TRBJ2-1 TRBV20-1 CSAMTSGAYNEQFF TGCAGTGCTATGACTAGCGGGGCGTACAATGAGCAGTTCTTC
. . TRBJ2-6 TRBV7-9 CASSLVGGANVLTF TGTGCCAGCAGCTTGGTAGGGGGGGCCAACGTCCTGACTTTC
TRBD1 . TRBJ2-7 TRBV7-3 CASSMGQGLTYEQYF TGTGCCAGCAGCATGGGACAGGGGTTAACCTACGAGCAGTACTTC
. once TRBJ1-2 TRBV9 CASSPRGDSYGYTF TGTGCCAGCAGCCCTCGTGGAGACTCCTATGGCTACACCTTC
. . TRBJ2-7 TRBV6-5 CASSPPRALSGEQYF TGTGCCAGCAGTCCTCCCCGGGCCCTCTCGGGTGAGCAGTACTTC
. once TRBJ2-5 TRBV2 CASERQGETQYF TGTGCCAGCGAGCGGCAGGGGGAGACCCAGTACTTC
TRBD1 . TRBJ1-6 TRBV18 CASSRDRPSSPLHF TGTGCCAGCTCACGGGACAGGCCTTCTTCACCCCTCCACTTT
. . TRBJ1-1 TRBV29-1 CSGGGHEAFF TGCAGCGGGGGGGGCCACGAAGCTTTCTTT
. . TRBJ2-3 TRBV15 CATGMERATDTQYF TGTGCCACCGGTATGGAGCGGGCCACAGATACGCAGTATTTT
. . TRBJ1-1 TRBV30 CAWSFLGAEAFF TGTGCCTGGAGCTTTTTGGGCGCTGAAGCTTTCTTT
TRBD2 . TRBJ2-3 TRBV20-1 CSALGRGADTQYF TGCAGTGCTCTGGGCCGGGGGGCAGATACGCAGTATTTT
. . TRBJ2-2 TRBV5-1 CASSLRAGGNTGELFF TGCGCCAGCAGCTTGAGGGCAGGCGGAAACACCGGGGAGCTGTTTTTT
TRBD1 . TRBJ2-2 TRBV3-1 CASSSRRDRERAGELFF TGTGCCAGCAGCAGCAGGAGGGACAGGGAAAGGGCCGGGGAGCTGTTTTTT
. . TRBJ2-7 TRBV9 CASSVGSDEQYF TGTGCCAGCAGCGTAGGAAGTGACGAGCAGTACTTC
. . TRBJ1-3 TRBV12-3/TRBV12-4 CASRTQGISGNTIYF TGTGCCAGCAGGACGCAGGGTATCTCTGGAAACACCATATATTTT
TRBD2 . TRBJ2-7 TRBV5-6 CASGGTLAGPYEQYF TGTGCCAGCGGAGGGACCCTAGCGGGACCCTACGAGCAGTACTTC
TRBD1 . TRBJ2-5 TRBV6-1 CASSESWDRFETQYF TGTGCCAGCAGTGAGTCGTGGGACAGGTTCGAGACCCAGTACTTC